The next 11 T cell receptor beta chains were all read from a single sample in a study of T-cell reconstitution after alpha-beta-depleted transplantation in children (dated by TCRdb to the mid-2010s). Libraries were built with PCR. The data were produced on an Illumina HiSeq 2500. TCR libraries were prepared with molecular barcoding, using unique molecular identifiers to normalize TCRbeta repertoire quantification. TCRdb reran the public reads through fastp at Q25 and MiXCR, keeping productive beta chains. Each entry merges the rows of one CDR3 protein and shows their most common DNA and genes. Within this sample are some 500,000 distinct CDR3 sequences, with around 19% of them counted one time only. The top ten hold less than 4% of the sample. The input for sequencing was PBMCs from the stem cell graft donor, taken from the stem cell graft. The receptors were sampled from a human donor who donated a stem cell graft to a child with acute lymphoblastic leukemia.

The J gene is TRBJ2-7, the V gene TRBV27, with TRBD2 matching over 14 bases. Germline V lookup: CDR1 MNHEY, CDR2 SMNVEV (reference sequence). The CDR3 has 20 residues. V lost 3 bases to trimming and J lost 5 bases; unmatched junction nucleotides: 18. The CDR3, as DNA: TGTGCCAGCAGTTTCCTGGGACTAGCGGGAGTACTGGGGAGGAGCGACGAGCAGTACTTC. Translated, it gives CASSFLGLAGVLGRSDEQYF.

This clonotype was recorded a few times. The chain recombines TRBV12-3 or TRBV12-4 with TRBJ2-1, with 7 bases fitting TRBD2. The CDR3 is 15 amino acids. V dropped 6 bases and J dropped 9; count of bases not matched to a gene: 14. The CDR3 DNA reads TGTGCCAGCAGGGCAGCAAGGACTAGTGGGGGTGAGCAGTTCTTC. It is translated as CASRAARTSGGEQFF.

This clonotype was counted only a few times. The V call is TRBV27, the J call TRBJ2-7; D is perhaps TRBD1 or TRBD2 (5 bases each). Germline CDR1 reads MNHEY; CDR2 reads SMNVEV (reference sequence). V was clipped by 7 bases and J by 3 bases, with 13 bases between them. The CDR3 sequence is 13 residues long. The DNA for the CDR3 is TGTGCCAGCAATGAGGGGATGGGCTACGAGCAGTACTTC. Its translation: CASNEGMGYEQYF.

This clonotype was seen a few times. The chain couples TRBV5-1 to TRBJ2-2; D is uncertain. Germline V CDR1 and CDR2: SGHRS, YFSETQ. V was clipped by 0 bases and J by 0 bases, with 12 bases between them. The CDR3 contains 17 residues. As DNA, the CDR3 is TGCGCCAGCAGCTTGGATCGGGCGCTCACGAACACCGGGGAGCTGTTTTTT. Translation: CASSLDRALTNTGELFF. The full variable domain, rest sourced from reference TRBV5-1 and TRBJ2-2, is KAGVTQTPRYLIKTRGQQVTLSCSPISGHRSVSWYQQTPGQGLQFLFEYFSETQRNKGNFPGRFSGRQFSNSRSEMNVSTLELGDSALYLCASSLDRALTNTGELFFGEGSRLTVL.

This clonotype was seen only a few times. The genes are TRBV5-1 and TRBJ2-3, with 8 bases identical to TRBD2. V trimming: 4 bases; J trimming: 11 bases; junction bases outside the gene matches: 9. This CDR3 region has 13 residues. Germline V CDR1 and CDR2: SGHRS, YFSETQ. This CDR3 reads CASSGAGGGEQYF. The CDR3, as DNA: TGCGCCAGCAGCGGTGCGGGAGGTGGTGAGCAGTATTTT.

V is TRBV3-1 and J is TRBJ2-7, with D tentatively TRBD1 (6 bases). There are 16 residues in the CDR3. V was pared by 3 bases and J by 5 bases, with 20 bases between. CDR1 and CDR2 from the germline V gene are LGHDT and YNNKEL (reference sequence). Written as DNA, the CDR3 is TGTGCCAGCAGCCACCTCCCCGCAGGGGCGATTGACGAGCAGTACTTC. Translation gives CASSHLPAGAIDEQYF.

This clonotype was recorded at least ten times. DNA of the CDR3: TGTGCCAGCAGTTACTCGGGGGGCAAGGCTTTCTTT. Protein sequence: CASSYSGGKAFF. V and J are TRBV6-5 and TRBJ1-1, with D perhaps matching TRBD1 (6 bases). CDR3 length: 12 residues. V dropped 0 bases and J dropped 11 bases, with 10 bases sitting between them. CDR1 is MNHEY and CDR2 is SVGAGI in the germline V gene.

The chain recombines TRBV4-1 with TRBJ2-7; a weak D match, TRBD2 (6 bases). Germline CDR1 MGHRA, CDR2 YSYEKL. This CDR3 has 16 amino acids. Deletions cut 0 bases from V and 1 base from J, with 13 bases between. The CDR3 region has the DNA TGCGCCAGCAGCCAAGAAGGGCTAGCGCCTTCCTACGAGCAGTACTTC. This codes for CASSQEGLAPSYEQYF.

This clonotype was detected a few times. The chain joins TRBV13 to TRBJ1-1, with 9 bases aligning to TRBD1. Germline assignment: CDR1 PRHDT and CDR2 FYEKMQ (reference sequence). The CDR3 length is 18 residues. The trim removed 6 bases at V and 2 bases at J, leaving 16 bases unmatched. The CDR3 protein is CASSYIPGQGIGNTEAFF. CDR3 nucleotide sequence: TGTGCCAGCAGTTACATCCCGGGACAGGGAATTGGAAACACTGAAGCTTTCTTT.

This clonotype was picked up a small number of times. J is TRBJ2-3 and V is TRBV9; D is perhaps TRBD2 (6 bases). The CDR3 is 17 residues long. In germline, CDR1 is SGDLS, CDR2 YYNGEE. The germline V and J ends were trimmed by 3 bases and 4 bases, with 21 bases remaining between them. The CDR3 protein is CASSDPLADAWPDTQYF. CDR3 in DNA: TGTGCCAGCAGCGACCCCTTAGCGGACGCATGGCCAGATACGCAGTATTTT. The variable domain in full, with the rest retrieved from reference TRBV9 and TRBJ2-3, is DSGVTQTPKHLITATGQRVTLRCSPRSGDLSVYWYQQSLDQGLQFLIQYYNGEERAKGNILERFSAQQFPDLHSELNLSSLELGDSALYFCASSDPLADAWPDTQYFGPGTRLTVL.

The gene calls are TRBV6-4 and TRBJ2-1, with D perhaps TRBD2 (6 bases). V lost 6 bases to trimming and J lost 9 bases, with 24 bases between them. Per the germline V gene, CDR1 is MRHNA and CDR2 is SNTAGT. CDR3 length: 16 amino acids. The CDR3: CASRPATGPMGGEQFF. The CDR3 nucleotides are TGTGCCAGCAGGCCAGCAACGGGACCGATGGGGGGTGAGCAGTTCTTC.